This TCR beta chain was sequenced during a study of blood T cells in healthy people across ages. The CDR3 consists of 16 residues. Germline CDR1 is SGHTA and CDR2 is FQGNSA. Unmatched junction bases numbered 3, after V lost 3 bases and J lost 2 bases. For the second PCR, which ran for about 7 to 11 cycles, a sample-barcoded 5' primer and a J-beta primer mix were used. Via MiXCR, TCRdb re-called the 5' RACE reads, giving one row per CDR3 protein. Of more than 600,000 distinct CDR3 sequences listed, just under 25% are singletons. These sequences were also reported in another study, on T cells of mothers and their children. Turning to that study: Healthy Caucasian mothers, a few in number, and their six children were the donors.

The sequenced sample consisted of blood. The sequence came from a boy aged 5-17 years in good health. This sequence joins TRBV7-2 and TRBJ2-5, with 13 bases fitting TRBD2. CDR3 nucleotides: TGTGCCAGCAGCTTCCGGGGACTAGCGGGGCAAGAGACCCAGTACTTC. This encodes CASSFRGLAGQETQYF. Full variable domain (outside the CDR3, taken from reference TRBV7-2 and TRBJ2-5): GAGVSQSPSNKVTEKGKDVELRCDPISGHTALYWYRQSLGQGLEFLIYFQGNSAPDKSGLPSDRFSAERTGGSVSTLTIQRTQQEDSAVYLCASSFRGLAGQETQYFGPGTRLLVL.